The rows below give T cell receptor beta chains drawn from one sample of a study of T cell repertoires in cytomegalovirus infection. From the reads, TCRdb called clonotypes with MiXCR, one entry per CDR3 protein. This table has 900,000 to 950,000 distinct CDR3 sequences, around 31% appearing once. These receptors have no known antigen. This specimen consisted of cultured CD8+ T cells from PBMCs, obtained from culture after CMV antigen stimulation. All receptors derive from a human donor in good health (CMV status not recorded). Some clones in this sample may be carry-over from other donors' samples. Each CDR3 is given with its conserved first and last residue. Each record gives: clone size, J gene, D gene, V gene, CDR3 protein, CDR3 DNA. D genes are given only for firm matches. Clone size, where shown, is once, few, many, or a class for clones that have expanded.

clone size: NA
J gene: TRBJ1-4
D gene: NA
V gene: TRBV7-9
CDR3 protein: CASSFSDFGTNEKLFF
CDR3 DNA: TGTGCCAGCAGCTTCTCAGATTTTGGGACTAATGAAAAACTGTTTTTT

clone size: NA
J gene: TRBJ1-4
D gene: TRBD1
V gene: TRBV7-9
CDR3 protein: CASSSDREQLFF
CDR3 DNA: TGTGCCAGCAGCTCGGACAGGGAACAACTGTTTTTT

clone size: NA
J gene: TRBJ1-5
D gene: NA
V gene: TRBV7-9
CDR3 protein: CASSSRYDEPQHF
CDR3 DNA: TGTGCCAGCAGCTCCCGGTATGACGAGCCCCAGCATTTT

clone size: few
J gene: TRBJ2-5
D gene: TRBD1
V gene: TRBV10-3
CDR3 protein: CAIQGAQGEETQYF
CDR3 DNA: TGTGCCATCCAAGGGGCACAGGGGGAAGAGACCCAGTACTTC

clone size: few
J gene: TRBJ1-1
D gene: TRBD1
V gene: TRBV27
CDR3 protein: CASSHRGDRANTEAFF
CDR3 DNA: TGTGCCAGCAGCCACCGCGGGGACAGGGCGAACACTGAAGCTTTCTTT

clone size: once
J gene: TRBJ2-1
D gene: TRBD2
V gene: TRBV24-1
CDR3 protein: CATSVSGGRNEQFF
CDR3 DNA: TGTGCCACCAGTGTTAGCGGGGGGCGCAATGAGCAGTTCTTC

clone size: NA
J gene: TRBJ1-1
D gene: NA
V gene: TRBV5-4
CDR3 protein: CASSREEMNTEAFF
CDR3 DNA: TGTGCCAGTTCCAGGGAGGAGATGAACACTGAAGCTTTCTTT

clone size: NA
J gene: TRBJ2-5
D gene: TRBD2
V gene: TRBV18
CDR3 protein: CASSPGSGAQETQYF
CDR3 DNA: TGTGCCAGCTCACCAGGGAGCGGGGCACAAGAGACCCAGTACTTC

clone size: few
J gene: TRBJ1-1
D gene: NA
V gene: TRBV6-1
CDR3 protein: CASSDWGLNTEAFF
CDR3 DNA: TGTGCCAGCAGTGACTGGGGACTGAACACTGAAGCTTTCTTT

clone size: NA
J gene: TRBJ2-1
D gene: NA
V gene: TRBV6-2/TRBV6-3
CDR3 protein: CASKEGKDEQFF
CDR3 DNA: TGTGCCAGCAAGGAGGGAAAGGATGAGCAGTTCTTC

clone size: many
J gene: TRBJ1-2
D gene: NA
V gene: TRBV7-8
CDR3 protein: CASSLADFAPNYGYTF
CDR3 DNA: TGTGCCAGCAGCTTAGCCGATTTCGCGCCTAACTATGGCTACACCTTC

clone size: NA
J gene: TRBJ1-2
D gene: NA
V gene: TRBV4-2
CDR3 protein: CASSQESAAGRNGYTF
CDR3 DNA: TGTGCCAGCAGCCAAGAGAGCGCGGCAGGTCGAAATGGCTACACCTTC

clone size: NA
J gene: TRBJ2-1
D gene: TRBD1
V gene: TRBV5-1
CDR3 protein: CASSWTGFKNEQFF
CDR3 DNA: TGCGCCAGCTCCTGGACAGGTTTTAAAAATGAGCAGTTCTTC

clone size: NA
J gene: TRBJ2-2
D gene: NA
V gene: TRBV11-2
CDR3 protein: CASSFLETGELFF
CDR3 DNA: TGTGCCAGCAGCTTTCTTGAGACCGGGGAGCTGTTTTTT

clone size: NA
J gene: TRBJ2-3
D gene: NA
V gene: TRBV7-9
CDR3 protein: CASREVTDTQYF
CDR3 DNA: TGTGCCAGCAGGGAAGTTACCGATACGCAGTATTTT

clone size: NA
J gene: TRBJ2-1
D gene: TRBD2
V gene: TRBV11-3
CDR3 protein: CASSLDRLATSHNEQFF
CDR3 DNA: TGTGCCAGCAGCTTAGATAGACTAGCCACCTCCCACAATGAGCAGTTCTTC

clone size: NA
J gene: TRBJ2-7
D gene: NA
V gene: TRBV12-3/TRBV12-4
CDR3 protein: CASSGPGPPHEQYF
CDR3 DNA: TGTGCCAGCAGTGGCCCAGGACCACCCCACGAGCAGTACTTC

clone size: NA
J gene: TRBJ1-2
D gene: TRBD1
V gene: TRBV4-1
CDR3 protein: CASSQEWTGDYGYTF
CDR3 DNA: TGCGCCAGCAGCCAAGAATGGACAGGCGATTATGGCTACACCTTC

clone size: many
J gene: TRBJ2-1
D gene: NA
V gene: TRBV12-3/TRBV12-4
CDR3 protein: CASSLVAVNEQFF
CDR3 DNA: TGTGCCAGCAGTTTAGTAGCGGTCAATGAGCAGTTCTTC

clone size: many
J gene: TRBJ2-2
D gene: TRBD1
V gene: TRBV7-7
CDR3 protein: CASSPLGQVGTGELFF
CDR3 DNA: TGTGCTAGCAGCCCCCTGGGACAGGTGGGCACCGGGGAGCTGTTTTTT

clone size: NA
J gene: TRBJ1-5
D gene: TRBD1
V gene: TRBV27
CDR3 protein: CASSSRDSWNQPQHF
CDR3 DNA: TGTGCCAGCAGTTCCCGGGACAGCTGGAATCAGCCCCAGCATTTT

clone size: few
J gene: TRBJ1-3
D gene: NA
V gene: TRBV4-1
CDR3 protein: CASSQDVVEGNTIYF
CDR3 DNA: TGCGCCAGCAGCCAAGACGTCGTGGAGGGAAACACCATATATTTT

clone size: few
J gene: TRBJ1-2
D gene: TRBD1
V gene: TRBV6-6
CDR3 protein: CASSYSEGAWGYTF
CDR3 DNA: TGTGCCAGCAGTTACTCGGAGGGGGCGTGGGGCTACACCTTC

clone size: few
J gene: TRBJ1-2
D gene: NA
V gene: TRBV7-6
CDR3 protein: CASSPQEGVYGYTF
CDR3 DNA: TGTGCCAGCAGCCCCCAAGAGGGTGTTTATGGCTACACCTTC